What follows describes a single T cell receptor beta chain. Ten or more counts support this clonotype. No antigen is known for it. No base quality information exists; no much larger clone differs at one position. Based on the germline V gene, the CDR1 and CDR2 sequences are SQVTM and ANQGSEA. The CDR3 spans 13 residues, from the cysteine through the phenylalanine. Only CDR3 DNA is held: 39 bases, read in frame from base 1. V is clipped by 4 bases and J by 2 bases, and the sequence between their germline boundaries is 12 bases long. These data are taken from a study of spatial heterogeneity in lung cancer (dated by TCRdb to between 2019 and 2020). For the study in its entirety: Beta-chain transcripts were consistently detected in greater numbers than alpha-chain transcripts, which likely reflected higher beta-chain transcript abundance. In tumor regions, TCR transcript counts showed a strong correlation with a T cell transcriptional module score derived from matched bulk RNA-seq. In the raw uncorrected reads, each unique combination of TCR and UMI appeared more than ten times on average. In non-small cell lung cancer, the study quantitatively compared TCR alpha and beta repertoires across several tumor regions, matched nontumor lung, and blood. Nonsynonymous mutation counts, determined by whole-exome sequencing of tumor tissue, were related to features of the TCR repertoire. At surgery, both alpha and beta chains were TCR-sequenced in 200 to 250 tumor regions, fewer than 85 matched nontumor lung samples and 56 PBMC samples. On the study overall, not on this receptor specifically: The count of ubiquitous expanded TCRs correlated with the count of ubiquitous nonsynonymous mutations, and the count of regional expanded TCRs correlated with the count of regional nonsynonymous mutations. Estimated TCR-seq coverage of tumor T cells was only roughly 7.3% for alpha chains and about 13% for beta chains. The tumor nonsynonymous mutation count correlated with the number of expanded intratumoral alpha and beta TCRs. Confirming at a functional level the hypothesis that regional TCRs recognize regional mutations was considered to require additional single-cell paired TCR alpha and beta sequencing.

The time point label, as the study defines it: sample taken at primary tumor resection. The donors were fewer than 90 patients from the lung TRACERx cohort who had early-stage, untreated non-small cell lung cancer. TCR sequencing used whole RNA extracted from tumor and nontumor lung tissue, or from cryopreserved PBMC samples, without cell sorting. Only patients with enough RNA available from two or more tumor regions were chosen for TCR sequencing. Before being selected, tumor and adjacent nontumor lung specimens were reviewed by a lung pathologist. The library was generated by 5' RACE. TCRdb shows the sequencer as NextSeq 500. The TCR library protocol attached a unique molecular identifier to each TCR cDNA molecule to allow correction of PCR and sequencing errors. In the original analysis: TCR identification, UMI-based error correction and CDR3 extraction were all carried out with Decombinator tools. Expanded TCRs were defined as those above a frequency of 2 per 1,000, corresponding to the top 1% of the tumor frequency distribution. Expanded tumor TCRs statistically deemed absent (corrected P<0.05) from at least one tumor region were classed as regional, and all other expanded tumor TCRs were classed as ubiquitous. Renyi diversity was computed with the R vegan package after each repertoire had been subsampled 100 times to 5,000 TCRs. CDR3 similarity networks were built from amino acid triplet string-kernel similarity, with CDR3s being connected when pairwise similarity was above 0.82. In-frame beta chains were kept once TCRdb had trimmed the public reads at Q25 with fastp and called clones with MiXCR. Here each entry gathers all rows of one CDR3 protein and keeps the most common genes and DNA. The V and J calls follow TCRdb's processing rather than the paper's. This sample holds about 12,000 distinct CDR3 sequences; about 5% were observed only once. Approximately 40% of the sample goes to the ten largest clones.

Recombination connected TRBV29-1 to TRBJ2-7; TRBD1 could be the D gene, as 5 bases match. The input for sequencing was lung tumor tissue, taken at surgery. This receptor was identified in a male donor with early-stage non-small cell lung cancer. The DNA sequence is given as TGCAGCGTTGTAGGGGCAACGACCTACGAGCAGTACTTC. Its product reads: CSVVGATTYEQYF.